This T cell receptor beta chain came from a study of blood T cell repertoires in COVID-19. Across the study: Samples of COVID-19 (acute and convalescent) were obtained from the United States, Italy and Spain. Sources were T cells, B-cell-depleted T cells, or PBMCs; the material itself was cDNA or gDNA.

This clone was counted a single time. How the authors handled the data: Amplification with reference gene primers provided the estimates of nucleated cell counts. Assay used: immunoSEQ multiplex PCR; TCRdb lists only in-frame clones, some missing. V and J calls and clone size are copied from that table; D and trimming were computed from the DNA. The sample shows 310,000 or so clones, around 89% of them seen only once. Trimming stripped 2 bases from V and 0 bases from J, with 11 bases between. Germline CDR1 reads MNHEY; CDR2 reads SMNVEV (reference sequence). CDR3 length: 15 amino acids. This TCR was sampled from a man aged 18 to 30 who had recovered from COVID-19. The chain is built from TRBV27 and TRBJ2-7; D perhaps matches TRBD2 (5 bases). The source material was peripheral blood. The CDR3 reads CASSLIGGLSYEQYF. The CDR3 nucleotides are TGTGCCAGCAGTTTAATCGGAGGCCTCTCCTACGAGCAGTACTTC.